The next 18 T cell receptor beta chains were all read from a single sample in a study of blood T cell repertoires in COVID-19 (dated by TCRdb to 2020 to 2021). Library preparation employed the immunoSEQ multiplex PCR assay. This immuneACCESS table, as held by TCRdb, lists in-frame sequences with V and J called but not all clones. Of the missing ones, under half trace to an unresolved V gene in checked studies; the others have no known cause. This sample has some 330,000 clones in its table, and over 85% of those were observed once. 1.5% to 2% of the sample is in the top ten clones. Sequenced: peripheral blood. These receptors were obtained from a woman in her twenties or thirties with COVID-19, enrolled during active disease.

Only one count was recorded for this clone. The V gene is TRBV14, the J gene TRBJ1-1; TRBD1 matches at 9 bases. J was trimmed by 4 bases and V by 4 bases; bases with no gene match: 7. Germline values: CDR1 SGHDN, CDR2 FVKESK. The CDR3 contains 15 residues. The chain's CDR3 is CASSPYRGPGTEAFF. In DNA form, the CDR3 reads TGTGCCAGCAGCCCTTACAGGGGGCCTGGCACTGAAGCTTTCTTT.

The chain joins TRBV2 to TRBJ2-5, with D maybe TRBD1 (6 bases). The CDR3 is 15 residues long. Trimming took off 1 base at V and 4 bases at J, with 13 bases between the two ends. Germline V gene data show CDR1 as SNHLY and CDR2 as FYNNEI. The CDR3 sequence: CASSEGNQGLETQYF. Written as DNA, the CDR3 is TGTGCCAGCAGTGAAGGGAATCAGGGGCTAGAGACCCAGTACTTC.

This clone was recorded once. The CDR3 spells CASSSEYRVGSYGYTF. The CDR3 DNA follows: TGTGCCAGCAGCTCAGAATACAGGGTTGGCAGCTATGGCTACACCTTC. The chain has TRBV7-9 and TRBJ1-2; tentatively, D is TRBD1 (6 bases). The CDR3 runs 16 residues. Per the germline V gene, CDR1 is SEHNR and CDR2 is FQNEAQ (reference sequence). Trimming took 4 bases from V and 4 from J, leaving 19 bases between them.

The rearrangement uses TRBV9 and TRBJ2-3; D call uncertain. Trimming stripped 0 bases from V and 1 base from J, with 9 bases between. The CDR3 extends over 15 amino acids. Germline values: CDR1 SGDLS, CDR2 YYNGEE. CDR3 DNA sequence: TGTGCCAGCAGCGTAGATGTTGGAGGCACAGATACGCAGTATTTT. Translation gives CASSVDVGGTDTQYF. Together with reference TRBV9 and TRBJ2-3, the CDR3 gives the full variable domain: DSGVTQTPKHLITATGQRVTLRCSPRSGDLSVYWYQQSLDQGLQFLIQYYNGEERAKGNILERFSAQQFPDLHSELNLSSLELGDSALYFCASSVDVGGTDTQYFGPGTRLTVL.

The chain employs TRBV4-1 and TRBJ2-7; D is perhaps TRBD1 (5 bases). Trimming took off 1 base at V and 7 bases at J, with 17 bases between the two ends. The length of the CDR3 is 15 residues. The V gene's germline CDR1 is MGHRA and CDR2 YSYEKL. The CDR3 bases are TGCGCCAGCAGCCAAGTACCACTGGGGCCGAGGGAGCAGTACTTC. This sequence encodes CASSQVPLGPREQYF.

The CDR3 nucleotides are TGTGCCAGCAGCACACAGGGAACACGAGCTTTCTTT. Protein product: CASSTQGTRAFF. The V gene is TRBV2, the J gene TRBJ1-1; maybe TRBD1 (6 bases). Germline assignment: CDR1 SNHLY and CDR2 FYNNEI. V dropped 6 bases and J dropped 10 bases, with 15 bases sitting between them. The length of the CDR3 is 12 residues.

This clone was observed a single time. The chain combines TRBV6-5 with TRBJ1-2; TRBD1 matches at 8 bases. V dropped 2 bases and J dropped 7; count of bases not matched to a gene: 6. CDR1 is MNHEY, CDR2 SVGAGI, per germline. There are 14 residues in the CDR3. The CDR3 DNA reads TGTGCCAGCAGTTACGGTTCAGGGGGCGCTGGCTACACCTTC. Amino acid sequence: CASSYGSGGAGYTF.

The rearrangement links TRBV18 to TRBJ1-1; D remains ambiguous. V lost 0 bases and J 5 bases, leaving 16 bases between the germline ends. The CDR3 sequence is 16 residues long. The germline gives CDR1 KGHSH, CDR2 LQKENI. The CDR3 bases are TGTGCCAGCTCACCACCCTGGGGAGGGTCGGGGACTGAAGCTTTCTTT. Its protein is CASSPPWGGSGTEAFF.

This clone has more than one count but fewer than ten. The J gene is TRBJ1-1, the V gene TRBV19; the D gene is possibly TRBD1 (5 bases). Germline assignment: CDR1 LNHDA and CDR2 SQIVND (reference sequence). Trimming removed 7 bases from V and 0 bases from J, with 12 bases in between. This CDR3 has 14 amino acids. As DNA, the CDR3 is TGTGCCAGTACTCTAGGGGTCATGAACACTGAAGCTTTCTTT. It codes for CASTLGVMNTEAFF.

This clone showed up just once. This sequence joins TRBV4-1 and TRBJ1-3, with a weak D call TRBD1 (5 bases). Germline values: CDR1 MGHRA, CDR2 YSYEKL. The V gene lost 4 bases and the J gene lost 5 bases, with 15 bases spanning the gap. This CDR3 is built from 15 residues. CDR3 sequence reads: CASSRIPGSRNTIYF. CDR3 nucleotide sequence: TGCGCCAGCAGCCGAATCCCAGGGTCAAGAAACACCATATATTTT.

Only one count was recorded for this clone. CDR3: CASSRGSAWVYGYTF. DNA for the CDR3: TGTGCCAGCAGCCGAGGGTCCGCCTGGGTCTATGGCTACACCTTC. The V call is TRBV27, the J call TRBJ1-2; D not resolved. The ends were cut back, 6 bases at V and 4 bases at J, with 18 bases in the middle. CDR1 is MNHEY and CDR2 is SMNVEV in the germline V gene (reference sequence). This CDR3 spans 15 amino acids.

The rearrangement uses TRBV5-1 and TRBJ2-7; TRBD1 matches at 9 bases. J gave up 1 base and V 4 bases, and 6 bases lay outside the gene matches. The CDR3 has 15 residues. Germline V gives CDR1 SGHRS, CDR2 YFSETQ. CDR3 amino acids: CASSSRDRASYEQYV. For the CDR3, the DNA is TGCGCCAGCAGCAGCCGGGACAGGGCATCCTACGAGCAGTACGTC.

CDR3 loop: CASSTSTGPLGYTF. The CDR3 bases are TGCGCCAGCAGCACGTCGACAGGGCCCCTTGGCTACACCTTC. The rearrangement uses TRBV4-3 and TRBJ1-2; TRBD1 agrees at 7 bases. Germline lookup yields CDR1 LGHNA and CDR2 YSLEER. The V gene end was trimmed by 5 bases and the J gene end by 7 bases; junction bases not matched to a gene: 10. The CDR3 is 14 amino acids.

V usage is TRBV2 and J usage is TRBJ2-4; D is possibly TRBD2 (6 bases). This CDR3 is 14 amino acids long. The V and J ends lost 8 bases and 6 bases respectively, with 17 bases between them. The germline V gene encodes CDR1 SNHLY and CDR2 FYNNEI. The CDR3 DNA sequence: TGTGCCAGCCATGACGGGCAGGGAGGAAACATTCAGTACTTC. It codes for CASHDGQGGNIQYF.

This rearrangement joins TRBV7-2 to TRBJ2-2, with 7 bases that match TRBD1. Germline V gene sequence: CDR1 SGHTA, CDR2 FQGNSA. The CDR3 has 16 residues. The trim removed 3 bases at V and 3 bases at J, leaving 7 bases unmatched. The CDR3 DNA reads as TGTGCCAGCAGCTTCAAGACAGGGTGGGACACCGGGGAGCTGTTTTTT. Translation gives CASSFKTGWDTGELFF.

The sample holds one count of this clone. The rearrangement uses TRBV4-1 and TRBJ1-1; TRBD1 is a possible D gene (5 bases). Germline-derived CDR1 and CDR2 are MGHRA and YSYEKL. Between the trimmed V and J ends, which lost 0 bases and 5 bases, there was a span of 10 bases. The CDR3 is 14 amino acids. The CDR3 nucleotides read TGCGCCAGCAGCCAAGATGGGGCGGGAACTGAAGCTTTCTTT. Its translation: CASSQDGAGTEAFF.

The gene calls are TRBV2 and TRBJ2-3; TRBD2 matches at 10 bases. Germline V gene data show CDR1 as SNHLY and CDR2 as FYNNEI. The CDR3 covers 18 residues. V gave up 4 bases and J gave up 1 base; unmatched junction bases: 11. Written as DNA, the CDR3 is TGTGCCAGCAGTGTACCTAGCGGGGGACCTCCTGGCACAGATACGCAGTATTTT. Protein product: CASSVPSGGPPGTDTQYF.

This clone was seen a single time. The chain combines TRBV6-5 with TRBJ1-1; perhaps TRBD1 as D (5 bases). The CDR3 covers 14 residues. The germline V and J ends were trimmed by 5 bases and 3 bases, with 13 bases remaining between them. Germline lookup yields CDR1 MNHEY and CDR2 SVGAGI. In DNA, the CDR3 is TGTGCCAGCAGTACCCAGCAAGGGGACACTGAAGCTTTCTTT. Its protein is CASSTQQGDTEAFF.